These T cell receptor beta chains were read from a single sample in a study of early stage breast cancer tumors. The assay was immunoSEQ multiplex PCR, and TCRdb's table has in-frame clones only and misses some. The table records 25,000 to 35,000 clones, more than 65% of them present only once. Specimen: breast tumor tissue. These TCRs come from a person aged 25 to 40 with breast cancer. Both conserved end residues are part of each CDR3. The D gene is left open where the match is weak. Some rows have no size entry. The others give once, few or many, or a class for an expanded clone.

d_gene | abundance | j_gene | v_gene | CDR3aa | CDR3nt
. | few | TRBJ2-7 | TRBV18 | CASSPSSYEQYF | TGTGCCAGCTCACCCTCCTCCTACGAGCAGTACTTC
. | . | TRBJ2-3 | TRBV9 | CASSVDPPPGTDTQYF | TGTGCCAGCAGCGTAGACCCCCCTCCTGGCACAGATACGCAGTATTTT
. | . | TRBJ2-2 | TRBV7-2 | CASRNTGELFF | TGTGCCAGCAGGAACACCGGGGAGCTGTTTTTT
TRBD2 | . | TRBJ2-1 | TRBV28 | CASSSSVAGGPSILGNEQFF | TGTGCCAGCAGTTCGTCCGTAGCGGGAGGGCCATCAATCTTAGGTAATGAGCAGTTCTTC
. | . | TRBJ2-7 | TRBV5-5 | CASSLGQGIGYEQYF | TGTGCCAGCAGCTTGGGGCAGGGGATTGGTTACGAGCAGTACTTC
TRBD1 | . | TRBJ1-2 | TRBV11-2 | CASSLVRGQGDHGYTF | TGTGCCAGCAGCTTAGTCAGGGGACAGGGGGATCATGGCTACACCTTC
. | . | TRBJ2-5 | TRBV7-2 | CASSLVTETQYF | TGTGCCAGCAGCTTAGTAACAGAGACCCAGTACTTC
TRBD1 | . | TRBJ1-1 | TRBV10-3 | CAISEDRDATEAFF | TGTGCCATCAGTGAGGACAGGGACGCCACTGAAGCTTTCTTT
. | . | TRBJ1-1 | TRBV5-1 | CASSSELNTEAFF | TGCGCCAGCAGCTCGGAACTGAACACTGAAGCTTTCTTT
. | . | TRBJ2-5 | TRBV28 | CASSLNSWETQYF | TGTGCCAGCAGTTTGAATAGTTGGGAGACCCAGTACTTC
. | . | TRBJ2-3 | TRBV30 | CAWGLSSVNTDTQYF | TGTGCCTGGGGCCTGTCTAGCGTAAACACAGATACGCAGTATTTT
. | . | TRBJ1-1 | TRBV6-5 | CASSYSTVMNTEAFF | TGTGCCAGCAGTTACTCGACTGTAATGAACACTGAAGCTTTCTTT
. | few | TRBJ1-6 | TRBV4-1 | CASSRIPLGGSSYNSPLHF | TGCGCCAGCAGCCGAATCCCCCTGGGGGGGAGCTCCTATAATTCACCCCTCCACTTT
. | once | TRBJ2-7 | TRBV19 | CASHGGYEQYF | TGTGCCAGCCATGGGGGCTACGAGCAGTACTTC
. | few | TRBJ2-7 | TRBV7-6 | CASSYTRGEQYF | TGTGCCAGCAGCTATACCAGGGGCGAGCAGTACTTC
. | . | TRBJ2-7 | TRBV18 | CASSPRIEGSSYEQYF | TGTGCCAGCTCACCTAGGATTGAGGGGTCCTCCTACGAGCAGTACTTC
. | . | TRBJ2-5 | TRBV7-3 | CASSFQGEETQYF | TGTGCCAGCAGCTTTCAAGGGGAAGAGACCCAGTACTTC
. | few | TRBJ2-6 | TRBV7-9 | CASMLGNPSGANVLTF | TGTGCCAGCATGCTGGGAAATCCCTCTGGGGCCAACGTCCTGACTTTC
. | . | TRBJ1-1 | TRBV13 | CASSFGRKDLTEAFF | TGTGCCAGCAGCTTCGGGCGTAAGGACCTGACTGAAGCTTTCTTT
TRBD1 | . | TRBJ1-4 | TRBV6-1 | CASSEGGQSYEKLFF | TGTGCCAGCAGTGAAGGGGGACAGTCATATGAAAAACTGTTTTTT
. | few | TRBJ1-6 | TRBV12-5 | CASGLEQNSPLHF | TGTGCTAGTGGTTTGGAGCAGAATTCACCCCTCCACTTT
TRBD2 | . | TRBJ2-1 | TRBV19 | CASSTNSGSYNEQFF | TGTGCCAGTAGTACCAATAGCGGGAGCTACAATGAGCAGTTCTTC
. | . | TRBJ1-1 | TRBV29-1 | CSVGGLEHPTEAFF | TGCAGCGTTGGGGGTCTCGAACACCCCACTGAAGCTTTCTTT
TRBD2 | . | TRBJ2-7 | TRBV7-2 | CASSRDYSSYEQYF | TGTGCCAGCAGCCGGGACTACAGCTCCTACGAGCAGTACTTC
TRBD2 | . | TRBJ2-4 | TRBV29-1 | CSVIPGLAGNAGENIQYF | TGCAGCGTCATACCGGGACTAGCGGGAAACGCCGGGGAAAACATTCAGTACTTC
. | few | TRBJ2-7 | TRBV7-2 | CASSGGGYEQYF | TGTGCCAGCAGCGGAGGGGGTTACGAGCAGTACTTC
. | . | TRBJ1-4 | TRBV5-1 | CASSLAEQGIRGEKLFF | TGCGCCAGCAGCTTGGCCGAACAGGGTATCCGGGGGGAAAAACTGTTTTTT
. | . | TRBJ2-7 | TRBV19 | CASSIGSGSQNEQYF | TGTGCCAGTAGTATAGGGTCTGGGTCGCAAAACGAGCAGTACTTC
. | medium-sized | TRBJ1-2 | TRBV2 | CASSLQGNDYTF | TGTGCCAGCAGTCTCCAGGGAAACGACTACACCTTC
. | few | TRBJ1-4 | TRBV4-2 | CASNSAATNEKLFF | TGTGCCAGCAACTCAGCGGCAACTAATGAAAAACTGTTTTTT
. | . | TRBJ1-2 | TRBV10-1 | CASSESGVYYGYTF | TGCGCCAGCAGTGAGTCTGGGGTCTACTATGGCTACACCTTC
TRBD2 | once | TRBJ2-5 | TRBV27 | CASSLLAGLRETQYF | TGTGCCAGCAGTTTACTAGCGGGATTAAGAGAGACCCAGTACTTC
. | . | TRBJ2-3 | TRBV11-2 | CASSPMTGFNTDTQYF | TGTGCCAGCAGCCCAATGACAGGATTTAACACAGATACGCAGTATTTT
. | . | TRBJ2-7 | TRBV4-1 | CASSPRGSYEQYF | TGCGCCAGCAGCCCCCGGGGGTCCTACGAGCAGTACTTC
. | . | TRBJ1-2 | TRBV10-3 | CAIRPTLFVLGYTF | TGTGCCATCAGACCAACCCTCTTTGTGTTAGGCTACACCTTC
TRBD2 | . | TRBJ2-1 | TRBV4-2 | CASSPLIAGAYNEQFF | TGTGCCAGCAGCCCCCTTATAGCGGGAGCTTACAATGAGCAGTTCTTC